This is a list of T cell receptor beta chains from one sample in a study of T cell changes during pregnancy in multiple sclerosis. The protocol was immunoSEQ multiplex PCR, while the TCRdb copy is restricted to in-frame clones and leaves out a portion. The data contain approximately 42,000 clones, 84% of them seen just once; the ten biggest clones take up 0.55% to 0.65%. The sample in question was CD4+ T cells from peripheral blood mononuclear cells, obtained before pregnancy. Source of these receptors: a female donor with multiple sclerosis, enrolled in a pregnancy study. Each CDR3 is given with its conserved first and last residue.

>13|TRBV7-2|TRBJ2-7
CASSLGRVYEQYF
>15|TRBV11-3|TRBJ2-1
CASSSGGGVGNEQFF
>13|TRBV2|TRBJ1-1
CASSERWNTEAFF
>15|TRBV30|TRBJ2-7
CALTRGPYRNYEQYF
>19|TRBV4-1|TRBJ1-5
CASSQELQGYGLGNQPQHF
>14|TRBV7-8|TRBJ1-2
CASSLSGVGYGYTF
>15|TRBV5-1|TRBJ2-2
CASSQRVGLDGELFF
>14|TRBV2|TRBJ2-5
CAAGLAGAYETQYF
>15|TRBV4-3|TRBJ1-3
CASRTGGASGNTIYF
>16|TRBV9|TRBJ2-3
CASSVTGRGSTDTQYF
>11|TRBV5-8|TRBJ1-2
CASSPAGGYTF
>15|TRBV5-1|TRBJ2-3
CASSGDSPLTDTQYF
>18|TRBV4-3|TRBJ2-1
CASSRLIPFGGAYNEQFF
>13|TRBV5-6|TRBJ2-5
CASRPTGGETQYF
>14|TRBV9|.
CASSPGGSSYEQYF
>14|TRBV7-9|TRBJ2-1
CASSLGGGGDREFF